A selection of T cell receptor beta chains follows, all from one sample in a study of Ad26.COV2.S vaccination and SARS-CoV-2 variants. Profiled with immunoSEQ multiplex PCR; TCRdb holds only in-frame clones, not every one. The table records about 280,000 clones, about 89% of them present only once. The specimen comprised peripheral blood, sampled in a trial of Ad26.COV2.S vaccine versus placebo. These receptors were taken from a person aged 18-60 years who received the Ad26.COV2.S COVID-19 vaccine or a placebo. Both conserved end residues are part of each CDR3. The D gene is left open where the match is weak. Only some rows state a clone size, as once, few, many or a class for expanded clones.

>.|TRBD2|TRBV20-1|TRBJ2-1
TGCAGTGCTAGTTTTCGGCTAGCGGGAGCCTACAATGAGCAGTTCTTC
CSASFRLAGAYNEQFF
>once|.|TRBV3-1/TRBV3-2|TRBJ1-2
TGTGCCAGCAGCCAGGAGGGTTATGGCTACACCTTC
CASSQEGYGYTF
>.|TRBD1|TRBV3-1/TRBV3-2|TRBJ1-1
TGTGCCAGCAGCAAAACAGGGGGGAAGAACACTGAAGCTTTCTTT
CASSKTGGKNTEAFF
>.|TRBD2|TRBV4-1|TRBJ2-7
TGCGCCAGCAGCCAGGGGACTAACCCTGGCTCCTACGAGCAGTACTTC
CASSQGTNPGSYEQYF
>.|.|TRBV9|TRBJ2-3
TGTGCCAGCAGCGTAGTCGGGAACACAGATACGCAGTATTTT
CASSVVGNTDTQYF
>.|.|TRBV2|TRBJ1-2
TGTGCCAGCAGTAAAGACAGCCGAACTAACTATGGCTACACCTTC
CASSKDSRTNYGYTF
>.|TRBD2|TRBV5-4|TRBJ2-3
TGTGCCAGCAGCTTCTTAGCGGGAGCAGATACGCAGTATTTT
CASSFLAGADTQYF
>.|.|TRBV15|TRBJ1-5
TGTGCCACCAGCAACCGCGACAGGAGTAGCAATCAGCCCCAGCATTTT
CATSNRDRSSNQPQHF
>.|TRBD1|TRBV7-3|TRBJ2-7
TGTGCCAGCAGCAAAGGGGACAGGGGATACGAGCAGTACTTC
CASSKGDRGYEQYF
>once|.|TRBV3-1/TRBV3-2|TRBJ2-3
TGTGCCAGCAGCCATGGGGGTTGGGCAGATACGCAGTATTTT
CASSHGGWADTQYF
>.|.|TRBV4-1|TRBJ1-1
TGCGCCAGCAGCCTCCGAGGGGAGCCGATGAACACTGAAGCTTTCTTT
CASSLRGEPMNTEAFF
>.|.|TRBV9|TRBJ2-5
TGTGCCAGCAGCGGACTAGTCACGGAGACCCAGTACTTC
CASSGLVTETQYF
>.|.|TRBV20-1|TRBJ1-2
TGCAGTGCTAGTTACGAGGGCGGCTACACCTTC
CSASYEGGYTF
>.|TRBD2|TRBV6-1|TRBJ2-7
TGTGCCAGCAGTGAAGACGTTAGCGGGGGGAGGGAGCAGTACTTC
CASSEDVSGGREQYF
>.|TRBD1|TRBV25-1|TRBJ2-5
TGTGCCAGCAGTAGACAGGGGGCCTCTAGGGAGACCCAGTACTTC
CASSRQGASRETQYF
>.|.|TRBV5-1|TRBJ2-2
TGCGCCAGCAGCTGGAAGCTACAGGAGAACACCGGGGAGCTGTTTTTT
CASSWKLQENTGELFF
>.|.|TRBV18|TRBJ1-4
TGTGCCAGCTCACCACCGGGGTTACGGGGCGAAAAACTGTTTTTT
CASSPPGLRGEKLFF
>.|.|TRBV30|TRBJ1-5
TGTGCCTGGACTCCGGGAGGGAATCAGCCCCAGCATTTT
CAWTPGGNQPQHF
>.|.|TRBV12-5|TRBJ2-5
TGTGCTAGTGGCCTGGGGCGTAGGGAGACCCAGTACTTC
CASGLGRRETQYF
>few|.|TRBV7-9|TRBJ2-2
TGTGCCAGCAGCCCTGGGCGCGGGGAGCTGTTTTTT
CASSPGRGELFF
>.|.|TRBV5-1|TRBJ1-3
TGCGCCAGCAGCTTCCTTGACAGGAGCTCTGGAAACACCATATATTTT
CASSFLDRSSGNTIYF
>.|.|TRBV9|TRBJ1-4
TGTGCCAGCAGCGTAGACCGACAGCCTAATGAAAAACTGTTTTTT
CASSVDRQPNEKLFF
>.|.|TRBV21-1|TRBJ1-1
TGTGCCAGCAGCAAAGTGGGTTTTACGGACACTGAAGCTTTCTTT
CASSKVGFTDTEAFF
>.|.|TRBV12-3/TRBV12-4|TRBJ1-5
TGTGCCAGCAGCGGCAATCAGCCCCAGCATTTT
CASSGNQPQHF
>.|.|TRBV24-1|TRBJ2-7
TGTGCCTCTCTGCGGACCTACGAGCAGTACTTC
CASLRTYEQYF
>.|.|TRBV2|TRBJ2-1
TGTGCCAGCAGTGACTCCTCCTCCTACAATGAGCAGTTCTTC
CASSDSSSYNEQFF
>few|.|TRBV6-5|TRBJ1-6
TGTGCCAGCAGGCAGTATAATTCACCCCTCCACTTT
CASRQYNSPLHF
>.|TRBD1|TRBV6-6|TRBJ1-6
TGTGCCAGCAGACAGGGGCGGTGGGATTCACCCCTCCACTTT
CASRQGRWDSPLHF
>.|TRBD1|TRBV6-6|TRBJ1-2
TGTGCCAGCAGGCCCGGGACAGCACAAAACTATGGCTACACCTTC
CASRPGTAQNYGYTF
>.|.|TRBV7-2|TRBJ2-7
TGTGCCAGCAGCTCTTTCCAGGGCTTAGAGCAGTACTTC
CASSSFQGLEQYF
>.|.|TRBV10-3|TRBJ2-3
TGTGCCATCAGTGAGTCTGGGGGCCAATTAACAGATACGCAGTATTTT
CAISESGGQLTDTQYF
>.|.|TRBV6-6|TRBJ2-5
TGTGCCAGCAGGGAATTGTACCAAGAGACCCAGTACTTC
CASRELYQETQYF
>.|.|TRBV7-3|TRBJ2-5
TGTGCCAGCAGCCCCAATCCAGGGTCTAGGGAGACCCAGTACTTC
CASSPNPGSRETQYF
>.|TRBD1|TRBV19|TRBJ1-4
TGTGCCAGTAGACTGGACAGGGGAGCAACTAATGAAAAACTGTTTTTT
CASRLDRGATNEKLFF
>.|.|TRBV30|TRBJ2-7
TGTGCCTGGAGGCCCGGGAGCTCCTACGAGCAGTACTTC
CAWRPGSSYEQYF
>few|.|TRBV6-5|TRBJ1-2
TGTGCCAGCAGTCAACAGGGAGGATGGGGCTACACCTTC
CASSQQGGWGYTF
>.|TRBD2|TRBV11-2|TRBJ2-3
TGTGCCAGCAGCTCACTAGCGTGGGGTGAAGATACGCAGTATTTT
CASSSLAWGEDTQYF
>.|.|TRBV19|TRBJ1-4
TGTGCCAGTAGTATAGGCGGGGAAAAACTGTTTTTT
CASSIGGEKLFF
>once|.|TRBV2|TRBJ2-5
TGTGCCAGCAGTAGCTACGGTGTGTCGGAGACCCAGTACTTC
CASSSYGVSETQYF
>.|TRBD2|TRBV9|TRBJ2-7
TGTGCCAGCAGCCTGGGGACTAGCGGCTCCTACGAGCAGTACTTC
CASSLGTSGSYEQYF
>.|.|TRBV18|TRBJ2-7
TGTGCCAGCTCACCAAGGGACGCCCGGGGGAACGAGCAGTACTTC
CASSPRDARGNEQYF
>.|.|TRBV30|TRBJ2-7
TGTGCCTGGAGCAAGGGCTACTACGAGCAGTACTTC
CAWSKGYYEQYF
>.|.|TRBV14|TRBJ2-5
TGTGCCAGCAGCCAACGTACCGGGTCCCAAGAGACCCAGTACTTC
CASSQRTGSQETQYF
>.|TRBD2|TRBV5-4|TRBJ2-1
TGTGCCAGCAGCTCCAGCGGGAGGTCCTACAATGAGCAGTTCTTC
CASSSSGRSYNEQFF
>.|TRBD1|TRBV19|TRBJ1-2
TGTGCCAGTAGCCTGCCGGGACAGGGGGCCCGTGGGTATGGCTACACCTTC
CASSLPGQGARGYGYTF
>.|.|TRBV3-1/TRBV3-2|TRBJ1-4
TGTGCCAGCAGCCCCGGGGCAGCAACTAATGAAAAACTGTTTTTT
CASSPGAATNEKLFF
>few|.|TRBV7-6|TRBJ2-1
TGTGCCAGCAGCCCGCCGCGGGGTCCCAATGAGCAGTTCTTC
CASSPPRGPNEQFF
>.|TRBD1|TRBV19|TRBJ2-5
TGTGCCAGTAGTTCACGACGGACCGGGACAGGGGAGACCCAGTACTTC
CASSSRRTGTGETQYF
>few|.|TRBV6-5|TRBJ2-2
TGTGCCAGCAGTTACTCGAGAGCCGGGGAGCTGTTTTTT
CASSYSRAGELFF
>.|TRBD2|TRBV9|TRBJ2-3
TGTGCCAGCAGCGTGACTAGCCTCGGCACAGATACGCAGTATTTT
CASSVTSLGTDTQYF
>.|.|TRBV19|TRBJ1-5
TGTGCCAGCCATCTACCGGGACGGGGCGATCAGCCCCAGCATTTT
CASHLPGRGDQPQHF
>.|.|TRBV5-4|TRBJ2-7
TGTGCCAGCAGCTACATCGACGAGCAGTACTTC
CASSYIDEQYF
>.|TRBD1|TRBV18|TRBJ2-5
TGTGCCAGCTCTTTTAGGGACAGCAACCAAGAGACCCAGTACTTC
CASSFRDSNQETQYF
>.|TRBD2|TRBV7-2|TRBJ2-7
TGTGCCAGCAGCTCCGGACTAGCGGGGACAACGTACGAGCAGTACTTC
CASSSGLAGTTYEQYF
>few|TRBD1|TRBV6-6|TRBJ2-7
TGTGCCAGCAGTCCAGGGGGCGCCGATCCCTACGAGCAGTACTTC
CASSPGGADPYEQYF
>.|.|TRBV3-1/TRBV3-2|TRBJ2-7
TGTGCCAGCAGCCACTCCGGCCATGAGAGGTACTTC
CASSHSGHERYF
>.|.|TRBV5-1|TRBJ2-3
TGCGCCAGCAGCTTCCAACTAGCTAAGTCGACAGATACGCAGTATTTT
CASSFQLAKSTDTQYF
>.|.|TRBV20-1|TRBJ2-7
TGCAGTGCTCGCCCCTCCTACGAGCAGTACTTC
CSARPSYEQYF
>.|.|TRBV28|TRBJ1-2
TGTGCCAGCACGAAGAGGAACTATGGCTACACCTTC
CASTKRNYGYTF
>.|.|TRBV28|TRBJ1-4
TGTGCCAGCAGTAAGGACAAGGCGGGTACTGAAAAACTGTTTTTT
CASSKDKAGTEKLFF